This TCR beta chain appears in the sequencing data of a study of blood T cell repertoires in COVID-19. Across the whole study: In each case, the material was cDNA or gDNA derived from T cells, B-cell-depleted T cells, or PBMCs.

Methods used by the authors: Reference gene primer amplification gave estimated nucleated cell counts. Profiled with immunoSEQ multiplex PCR; TCRdb holds only in-frame clones, not every one. That table gives V, J and clone size, and the DNA gave D and trimming. The sample shows about 210,000 clones, around 86% of them seen only once. The CDR3 sequence is 15 residues long. CDR1 is LNHDA, CDR2 SQIVND, per germline (reference sequence). Trimming left V 6 bases short and J 2 bases short, with 14 bases between. This clone showed up just once. Source material: PBMCs or T cells enriched from blood (not recorded which). This sequence joins TRBV19 and TRBJ1-5; the D gene is possibly TRBD1 (5 bases). This TCR was sampled from a woman in her forties in a cohort exposed to, infected with or recovered from COVID-19 (not recorded which). The CDR3 spells CASSPTGGGNQPQHF. The CDR3 DNA follows: TGTGCCAGTAGCCCTACGGGGGGAGGCAATCAGCCCCAGCATTTT.